This TCR beta chain was sequenced during a study of T cell changes during pregnancy in multiple sclerosis (dated 2019 in TCRdb). A note on the overall study: In women with multiple sclerosis, the researchers looked at how the T cell repertoire shifted as pregnancy progressed.

This clone was found once. Which antigen it targets is not known. No much larger clone exists at a distance of one base, and base qualities are not known. Library prep was done by the immunoSEQ multiplex PCR assay. Here the immuneACCESS table is served through TCRdb, limited to in-frame sequences with V and J called. Missing clones are a known gap in these copies; in checked studies unresolved V genes cover under half, and the rest lacks a known reason. The sample table holds about 92,000 clones, of which roughly 90% were seen once. The ten largest clones take up 1.5% to 1.7% of the sample. The germline V gene supplies CDR1 MNHNS and CDR2 SASEGT. The CDR3 has 15 amino acids, counting the end cysteine and phenylalanine. Just the 45-base CDR3 DNA is kept, in frame starting at base 1. Unmatched junction bases come to 11, with V trimmed by 7 bases and J by 7 bases.

The chain couples TRBV6-1 to TRBJ2-1, with 9 bases in between that match TRBD2. The TCR originated in a female donor with multiple sclerosis, enrolled in a pregnancy study. Specimen: peripheral blood, collected in the first trimester of pregnancy. The DNA sequence reads TGTGCCAGCACCCGGGAGGGACTAGCTGTAAATGAGCAGTTCTTC. This sequence encodes CASTREGLAVNEQFF.